Sequencing of this T cell receptor (beta chain) was carried out in a study of T cells after posttransplantation cyclophosphamide. As regards this clone: The antigen is unknown.

Cyclophosphamide on days +3 and +4 followed busulfan-fludarabine conditioning and a marrow graft. Germline CDR1 reads SQVTM; CDR2 reads ANQGSEA. V gave up 8 bases and J gave up 5 bases; unmatched junction bases: 17. There are 15 residues in the CDR3. Here immunoSEQ multiplex PCR was the method, and the copy in TCRdb shows in-frame clones only, minus some. The sample lists roughly 20,000 clones; over 70% were seen once. Study-wide findings and caveats: After PTCy, TRB diversity resembled that of CNI/methotrexate controls.

The receptor was derived from a male patient in his thirties who received an allogeneic stem cell transplant from a related donor, was CMV-positive, and had acute GVHD only. Part of the T cell pool may stem from the graft donor. V and J are TRBV29-1 and TRBJ2-5, with 7 positions matching TRBD1. Sequencing used PBMCs, obtained after an allogeneic stem cell transplant with post-transplant cyclophosphamide. CDR3 protein: CSFNYLGRGKETQYF. In nucleotides, the CDR3 is TGCAGCTTTAATTACCTTGGCAGGGGGAAGGAGACCCAGTACTTC.